The clone carrying this T cell receptor (beta chain) appeared once. What it binds is not known. Genomic DNA from each subset was divided evenly over several immunoSEQ plates. The data were produced by immunoSEQ multiplex PCR, yet TCRdb's version contains in-frame clones alone and is incomplete. The sample holds a few million clones, about 90% seen once. V was cut by 7 bases and J by 0 bases, with 19 bases left in between. CDR3 length: 15 residues. CDR1 is SQVTM and CDR2 is ANQGSEA in the germline V gene. These data come from a study of shared clonotypes between healthy human individuals. Study-wide findings and caveats: Relative to their counterparts shared across all four donors, non-shared clonotypes exhibited diminished generation probabilities. Limited genetic and exposure-history diversity came from having few donors.

The receptor was derived from a young man in good health. Some clones in this sample may be carry-over from other donors' samples. What was sequenced was naive CD4+ T cells from PBMCs. Stated subset: CD45RA+ positively selected. The gene calls are TRBV29-1 and TRBJ2-7, with D possibly TRBD2 on 6 matching bases. The CDR3 protein is CSGMLSGRGSYEQYF. The CDR3 DNA is TGCAGCGGGATGCTAAGCGGGCGAGGCTCCTACGAGCAGTACTTC.